The 2 T cell receptor beta chains presented below share a single source sample, sequenced in a study of OX40 agonist ivuxolimab in advanced cancers. Libraries came from the immunoSEQ multiplex PCR assay. The table comes from immuneACCESS by way of TCRdb, which keeps in-frame sequences with V and J called. Part of the clones is missing from these tables; in studies checked, under half for an unresolved V gene and the rest for unknown reasons. The sample records under 95,000 clones, about 82% of which are singletons. The ten largest clones take up less than 8% of the sample. Sample: CD4+ or CD8+ T cells sorted from blood, taken in a trial of the OX40 agonist ivuxolimab. These receptors were collected from an adult with an advanced solid tumor such as melanoma, head and neck, liver or kidney cancer.

V gene TRBV5-1 combines with J gene TRBJ1-2, with TRBD1 matching 10 bases. With V trimmed by 8 bases and J by 5 bases, 9 bases remained unmatched. This CDR3 has 14 amino acids. Looked up from germline, CDR1 is SGHRS and CDR2 is YFSETQ. The CDR3 sequence is CASARDRGPYGYTF. The CDR3 DNA sequence: TGCGCCAGTGCACGGGACAGGGGCCCTTATGGCTACACCTTC.

The chain has TRBV5-1 and TRBJ1-1; D not certain. The CDR3 sequence is 13 residues long. Germline V gene data show CDR1 as SGHRS and CDR2 as YFSETQ. V lost 4 bases, J lost 3 bases, and 10 bases lay in between. The chain's CDR3 is CASSLGAYTEAFF. The CDR3 coding sequence is TGCGCCAGCAGCCTCGGCGCATACACTGAAGCTTTCTTT.